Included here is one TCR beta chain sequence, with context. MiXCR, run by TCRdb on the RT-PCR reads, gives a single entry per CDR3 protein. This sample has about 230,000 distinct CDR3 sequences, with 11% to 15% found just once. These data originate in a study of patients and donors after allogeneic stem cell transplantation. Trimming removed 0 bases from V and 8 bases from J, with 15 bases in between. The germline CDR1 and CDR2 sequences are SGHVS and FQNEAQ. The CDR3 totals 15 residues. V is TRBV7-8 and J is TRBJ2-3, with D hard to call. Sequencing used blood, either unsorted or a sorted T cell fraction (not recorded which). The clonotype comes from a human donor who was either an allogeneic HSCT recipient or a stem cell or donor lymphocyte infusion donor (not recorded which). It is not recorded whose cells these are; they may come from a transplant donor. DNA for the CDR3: TGTGCCAGCAGCTTAGCGGCCAGTAGTCTTGGTACGCAGTATTTT. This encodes CASSLAASSLGTQYF. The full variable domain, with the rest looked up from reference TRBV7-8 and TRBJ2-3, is GAGVSQSPRYKVAKRGQDVALRCDPISGHVSLFWYQQALGQGPEFLTYFQNEAQLDKSGLPSDRFFAERPEGSVSTLKIQRTQQEDSAVYLCASSLAASSLGTQYFGPGTRLTVL.